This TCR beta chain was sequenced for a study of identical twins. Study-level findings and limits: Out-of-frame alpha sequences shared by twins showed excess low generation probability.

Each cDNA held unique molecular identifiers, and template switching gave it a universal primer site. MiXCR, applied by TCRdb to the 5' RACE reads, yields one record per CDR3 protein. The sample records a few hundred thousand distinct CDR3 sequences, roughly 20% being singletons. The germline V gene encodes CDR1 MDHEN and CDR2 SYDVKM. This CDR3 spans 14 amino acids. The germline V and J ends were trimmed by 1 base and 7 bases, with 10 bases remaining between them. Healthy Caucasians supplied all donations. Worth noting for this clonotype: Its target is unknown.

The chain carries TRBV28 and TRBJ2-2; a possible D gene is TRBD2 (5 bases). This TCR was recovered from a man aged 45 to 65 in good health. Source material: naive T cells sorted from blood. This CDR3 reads CASSLSPGYGELFF. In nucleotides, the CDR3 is TGTGCCAGCAGTTTATCCCCGGGGTACGGGGAGCTGTTTTTT.